This TCR beta chain was observed in a study of shared clonotypes between healthy human individuals. Background on the study: Three CD4 naive, three CD4 memory, two CD8 naive and one CD8 memory plate were used per donor.

The naive CD8 fraction comprised CD45RO-negative cells positively selected for CCR7 and excluded terminally differentiated effector memory CD45RA+ cells. This table comes from immunoSEQ multiplex PCR, and its TCRdb copy is limited to in-frame clones, with some not included. Counted here are about 2.2 million clones, just over 90% occurring once; the ten biggest clones make up over 1.5%. Per germline, CDR1 LGHNA and CDR2 YSLEER. This CDR3 comprises 16 residues. Trimming removed 3 bases at V and 4 bases at J, with 16 bases between. This TCR derives from a young man in good health. Some clones in this sample may be carry-over from other donors' samples. Sequenced input: naive CD8+ T cells from PBMCs. The chain employs TRBV4-3 and TRBJ1-3, with no clear D. This chain's CDR3 is CASSQGFNEEGNTIYF. CDR3 nucleotides: TGCGCCAGCAGCCAGGGATTCAACGAAGAGGGAAACACCATATATTTT.